This T cell receptor (beta chain) was captured by sequencing in a study of blood T cell repertoires in COVID-19. Study-level information: Sources were T cells, B-cell-depleted T cells, or PBMCs; the material itself was cDNA or gDNA.

Germline CDR1 is LNHDA and CDR2 is SQIVND (reference sequence). CDR3 length: 12 amino acids. V lost 6 bases, J lost 5 bases, and 3 bases stayed unmatched. Enrolled during active infection, Seattle patients were then followed longitudinally. Libraries were prepared by immunoSEQ multiplex PCR; TCRdb keeps only in-frame clonotypes and omits some of them. The repertoire has 250,000 to 350,000 clones, around 90% of them found once; the top ten carry 2.9%. J is TRBJ1-2 and V is TRBV19; 7 positions agree with TRBD1. Input material: peripheral blood. The clonotype originates from a woman aged 25-40 years with COVID-19, enrolled during active disease. CDR3: CASRDRSYGYTF. In DNA form, the CDR3 reads TGTGCCAGTAGGGACAGGAGTTATGGCTACACCTTC.